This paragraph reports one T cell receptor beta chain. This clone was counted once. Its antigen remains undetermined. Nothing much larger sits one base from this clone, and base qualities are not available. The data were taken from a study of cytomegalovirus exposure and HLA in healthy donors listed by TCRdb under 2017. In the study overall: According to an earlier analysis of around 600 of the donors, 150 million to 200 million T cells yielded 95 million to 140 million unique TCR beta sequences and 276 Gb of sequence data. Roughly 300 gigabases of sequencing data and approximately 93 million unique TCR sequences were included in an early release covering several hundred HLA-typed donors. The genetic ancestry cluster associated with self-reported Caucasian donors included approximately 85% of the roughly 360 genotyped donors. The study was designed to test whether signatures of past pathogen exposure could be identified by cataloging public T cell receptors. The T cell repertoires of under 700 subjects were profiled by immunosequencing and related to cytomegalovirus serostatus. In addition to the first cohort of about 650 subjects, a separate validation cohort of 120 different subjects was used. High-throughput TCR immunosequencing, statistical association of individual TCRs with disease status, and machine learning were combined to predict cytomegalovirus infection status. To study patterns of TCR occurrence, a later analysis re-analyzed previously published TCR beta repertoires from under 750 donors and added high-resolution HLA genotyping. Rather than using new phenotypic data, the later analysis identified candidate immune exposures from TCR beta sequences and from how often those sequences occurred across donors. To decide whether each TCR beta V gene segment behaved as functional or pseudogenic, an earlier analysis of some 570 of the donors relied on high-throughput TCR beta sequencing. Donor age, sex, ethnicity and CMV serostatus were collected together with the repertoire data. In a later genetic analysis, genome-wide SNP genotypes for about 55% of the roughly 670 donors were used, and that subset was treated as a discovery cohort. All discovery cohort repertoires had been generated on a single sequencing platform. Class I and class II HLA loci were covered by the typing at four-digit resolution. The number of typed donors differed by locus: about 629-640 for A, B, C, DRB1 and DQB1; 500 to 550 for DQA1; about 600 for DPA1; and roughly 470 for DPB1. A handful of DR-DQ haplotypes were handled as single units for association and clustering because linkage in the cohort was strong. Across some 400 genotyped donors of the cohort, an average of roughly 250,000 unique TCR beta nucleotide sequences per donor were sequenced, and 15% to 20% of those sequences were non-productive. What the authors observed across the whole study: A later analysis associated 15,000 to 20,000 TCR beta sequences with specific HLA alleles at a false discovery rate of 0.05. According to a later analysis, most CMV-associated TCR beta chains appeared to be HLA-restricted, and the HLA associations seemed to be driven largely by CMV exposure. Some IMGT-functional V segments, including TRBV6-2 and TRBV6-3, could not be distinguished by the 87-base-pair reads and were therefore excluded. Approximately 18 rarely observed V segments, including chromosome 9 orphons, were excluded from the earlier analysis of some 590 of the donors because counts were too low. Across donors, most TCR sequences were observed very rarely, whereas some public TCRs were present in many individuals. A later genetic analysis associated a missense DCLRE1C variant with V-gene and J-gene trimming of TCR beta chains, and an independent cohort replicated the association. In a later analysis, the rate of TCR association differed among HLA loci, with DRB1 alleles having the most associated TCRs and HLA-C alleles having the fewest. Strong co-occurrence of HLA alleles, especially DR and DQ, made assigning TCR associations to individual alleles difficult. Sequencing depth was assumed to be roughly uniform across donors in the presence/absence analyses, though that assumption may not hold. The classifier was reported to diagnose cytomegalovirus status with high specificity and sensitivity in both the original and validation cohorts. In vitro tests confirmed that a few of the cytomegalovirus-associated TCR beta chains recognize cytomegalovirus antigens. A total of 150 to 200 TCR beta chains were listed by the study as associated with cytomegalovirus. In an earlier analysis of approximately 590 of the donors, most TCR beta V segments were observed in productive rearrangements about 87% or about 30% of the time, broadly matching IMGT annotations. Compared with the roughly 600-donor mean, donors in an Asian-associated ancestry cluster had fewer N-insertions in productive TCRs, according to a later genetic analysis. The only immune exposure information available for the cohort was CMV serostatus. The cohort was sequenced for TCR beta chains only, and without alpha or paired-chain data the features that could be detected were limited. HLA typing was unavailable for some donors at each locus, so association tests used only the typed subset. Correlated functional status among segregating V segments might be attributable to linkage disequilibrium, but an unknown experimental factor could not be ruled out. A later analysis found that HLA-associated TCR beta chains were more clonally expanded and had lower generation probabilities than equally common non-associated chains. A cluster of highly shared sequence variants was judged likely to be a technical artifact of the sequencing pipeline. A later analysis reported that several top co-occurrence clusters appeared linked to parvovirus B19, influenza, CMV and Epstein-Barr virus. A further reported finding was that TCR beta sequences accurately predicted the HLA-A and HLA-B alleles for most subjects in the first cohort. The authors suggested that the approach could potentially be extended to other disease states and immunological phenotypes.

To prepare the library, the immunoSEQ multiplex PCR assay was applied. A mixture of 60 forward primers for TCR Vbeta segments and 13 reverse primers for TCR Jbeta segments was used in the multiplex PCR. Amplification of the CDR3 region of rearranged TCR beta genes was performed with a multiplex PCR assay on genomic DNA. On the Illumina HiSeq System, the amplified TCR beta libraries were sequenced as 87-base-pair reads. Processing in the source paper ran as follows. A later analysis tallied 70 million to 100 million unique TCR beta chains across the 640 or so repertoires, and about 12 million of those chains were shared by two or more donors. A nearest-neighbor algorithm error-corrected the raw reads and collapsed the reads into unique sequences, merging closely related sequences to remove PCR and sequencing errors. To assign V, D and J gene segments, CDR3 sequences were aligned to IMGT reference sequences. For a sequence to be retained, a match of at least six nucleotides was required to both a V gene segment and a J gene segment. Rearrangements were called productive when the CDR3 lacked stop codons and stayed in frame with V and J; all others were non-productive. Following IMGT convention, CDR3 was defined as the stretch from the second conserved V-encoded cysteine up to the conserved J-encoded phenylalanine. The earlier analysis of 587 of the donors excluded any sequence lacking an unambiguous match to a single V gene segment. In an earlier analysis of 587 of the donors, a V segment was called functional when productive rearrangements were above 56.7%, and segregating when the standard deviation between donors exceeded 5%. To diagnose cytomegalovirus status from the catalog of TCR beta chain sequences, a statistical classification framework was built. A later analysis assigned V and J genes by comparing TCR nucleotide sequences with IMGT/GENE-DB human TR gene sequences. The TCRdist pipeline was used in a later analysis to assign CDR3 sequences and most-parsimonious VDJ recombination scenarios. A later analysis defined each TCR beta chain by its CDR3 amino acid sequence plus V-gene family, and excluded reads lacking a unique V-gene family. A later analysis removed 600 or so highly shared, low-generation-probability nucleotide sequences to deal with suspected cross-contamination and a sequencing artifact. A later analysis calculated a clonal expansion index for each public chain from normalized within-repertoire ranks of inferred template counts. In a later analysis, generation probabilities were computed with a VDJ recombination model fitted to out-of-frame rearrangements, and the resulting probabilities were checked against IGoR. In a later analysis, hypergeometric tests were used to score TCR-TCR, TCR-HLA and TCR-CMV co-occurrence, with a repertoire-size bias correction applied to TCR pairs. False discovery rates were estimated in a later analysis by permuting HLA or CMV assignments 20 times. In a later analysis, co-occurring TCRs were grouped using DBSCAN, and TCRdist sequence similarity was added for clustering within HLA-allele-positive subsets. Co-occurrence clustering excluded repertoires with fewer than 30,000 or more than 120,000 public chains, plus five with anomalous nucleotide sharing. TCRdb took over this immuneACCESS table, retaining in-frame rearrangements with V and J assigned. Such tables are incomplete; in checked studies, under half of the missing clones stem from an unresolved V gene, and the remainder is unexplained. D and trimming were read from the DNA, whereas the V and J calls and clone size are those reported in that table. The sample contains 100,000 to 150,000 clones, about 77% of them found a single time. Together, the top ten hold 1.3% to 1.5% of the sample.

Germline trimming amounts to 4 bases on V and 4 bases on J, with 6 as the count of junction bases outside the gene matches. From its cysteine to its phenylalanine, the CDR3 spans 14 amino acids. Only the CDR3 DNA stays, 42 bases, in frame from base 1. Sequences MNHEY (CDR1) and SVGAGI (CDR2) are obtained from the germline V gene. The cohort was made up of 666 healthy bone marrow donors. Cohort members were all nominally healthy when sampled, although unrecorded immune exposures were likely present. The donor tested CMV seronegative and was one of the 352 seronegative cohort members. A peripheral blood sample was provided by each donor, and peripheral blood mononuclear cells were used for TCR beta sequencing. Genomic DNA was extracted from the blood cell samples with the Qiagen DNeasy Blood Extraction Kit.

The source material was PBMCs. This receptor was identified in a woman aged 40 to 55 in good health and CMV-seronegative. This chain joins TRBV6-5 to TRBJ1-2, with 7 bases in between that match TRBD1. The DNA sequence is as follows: TGTGCCAGCAGTTCCCTCGGGACAGCCTATGGCTACACCTTC. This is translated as CASSSLGTAYGYTF.